One and the same sample provided the 6 T cell receptor beta chains below, sequenced in a study of shared clonotypes between healthy human individuals. The method was immunoSEQ multiplex PCR; TCRdb's version includes in-frame clones alone and lacks a portion of them. The repertoire has about 520,000 clones, around 73% of them found once; the top ten carry around 11%. The sample was PBMCs. Receptor source: a woman in her 40s in good health. Some clones in this sample may be carry-over from other donors' samples.

The J gene is TRBJ2-7, the V gene TRBV11-3; D perhaps matches TRBD1 (5 bases). The CDR3 consists of 13 residues. Looked up from germline, CDR1 is SGHNT and CDR2 is YENEEA. Trimming shortened V by 2 bases and J by 7 bases, and 12 bases separated the two germline ends. This chain's CDR3 is CASSLRGRGEQYF. CDR3 DNA: TGTGCCAGCAGCTTAAGGGGCCGCGGAGAGCAGTACTTC.

This chain uses TRBV7-2 with TRBJ2-3; D not resolved. Germline values: CDR1 SGHTA, CDR2 FQGNSA. This CDR3 region has 14 residues. Trimming shortened V by 8 bases and J by 2 bases, and 14 bases separated the two germline ends. In DNA form, the CDR3 reads TGTGCCAGCGCTAGACTTCTCAACACAGATACGCAGTATTTT. This translates into CASARLLNTDTQYF.

The chain employs TRBV28 and TRBJ2-1; possibly TRBD2 for D (5 bases). Germline V gene sequence: CDR1 MDHEN, CDR2 SYDVKM. The V and J ends lost 7 bases and 7 bases respectively, with 20 bases between them. This CDR3 comprises 15 residues. The CDR3 bases are TGTGCCAGCACCAAATCAGCGGAATTGGGGAATGAGCAGTTCTTC. As protein: CASTKSAELGNEQFF. The variable domain in full, completed from reference TRBV28 and TRBJ2-1, reads DVKVTQSSRYLVKRTGEKVFLECVQDMDHENMFWYRQDPGLGLRLIYFSYDVKMKEKGDIPEGYSVSREKKERFSLILESASTNQTSMYLCASTKSAELGNEQFFGPGTRLTVL.

The chain has TRBV19 and TRBJ2-1; 11 nucleotides align to TRBD2. The CDR3 extends over 16 amino acids. The ends lost 4 bases at V and 8 bases at J; junction bases unmatched: 10. CDR1 is LNHDA, CDR2 SQIVND, per germline (reference sequence). The CDR3 DNA reads as TGTGCCAGTAGTACCTCCACTAGCGGGGGAGGGCATGAGCAGTTCTTC. Translating it yields CASSTSTSGGGHEQFF.

The chain combines TRBV6-1 with TRBJ2-1, with 11 bases identical to TRBD2. The CDR3 covers 15 residues. V was pared by 8 bases and J by 4 bases, with 7 bases of the junction left unmatched. CDR1 is MNHNS, CDR2 SASEGT, per germline. The CDR3 protein is CASGQLAGDYNEQFF. In DNA, the CDR3 is TGTGCCAGCGGACAACTAGCGGGAGATTACAATGAGCAGTTCTTC.

The chain uses TRBV9 and TRBJ2-7; 10 bases are a match to TRBD1. Germline CDR1 reads SGDLS; CDR2 reads YYNGEE. Trimming cost V 7 bases and J 6 bases; bases outside gene matches: 10. The CDR3 runs 14 residues. The CDR3 bases are TGTGCCAGCGGACCCGGGACAGGGGTTCGCGAGCAGTACTTC. Its protein is CASGPGTGVREQYF. The full variable domain, its missing parts supplied by reference TRBV9 and TRBJ2-7, is DSGVTQTPKHLITATGQRVTLRCSPRSGDLSVYWYQQSLDQGLQFLIQYYNGEERAKGNILERFSAQQFPDLHSELNLSSLELGDSALYFCASGPGTGVREQYFGPGTRLTVT.